This is a list of T cell receptor beta chains from one sample in a study of blood T cell repertoires in COVID-19. Method: immunoSEQ multiplex PCR; TCRdb's copy keeps in-frame clones and lacks some. The data hold 100,000 to 130,000 clones, with roughly 85% observed a single time. The sample taken for sequencing was peripheral blood. The receptor source for this set is a human donor in a cohort sampled during active COVID-19. Each CDR3 is given with its conserved first and last residue. The D gene is left open where the match is weak. Expanded clones are given a class, and other clones once, few, many or no size at all.

V	D	J	size	CDR3	DNA
TRBV29-1	TRBD2	TRBJ2-1	.	CSVLAGSSYNEQFF	TGCAGCGTCCTAGCGGGGAGCTCCTACAATGAGCAGTTCTTC
TRBV5-1	.	TRBJ1-3	.	CASSLGIGGNTIYF	TGCGCCAGCAGCTTGGGAATCGGTGGAAACACCATATATTTT
TRBV9	.	TRBJ1-2	once	CASSPPFEASGGYTF	TGTGCCAGCAGCCCCCCGTTTGAGGCCTCGGGGGGCTACACCTTC
TRBV7-2	.	TRBJ1-1	.	CASSGHGGRDTEAFF	TGTGCCAGCAGCGGTCATGGCGGTCGAGACACTGAAGCTTTCTTT
TRBV4-1	TRBD2	TRBJ2-3	.	CASSQGGAGSGDTQYF	TGCGCCAGCAGCCAAGGAGGAGCGGGGAGCGGAGATACGCAGTATTTT
TRBV4-1	.	TRBJ2-1	.	CASSQRSSVLNEQFF	TGCGCCAGCAGCCAAAGATCCAGCGTTCTCAATGAGCAGTTCTTC
TRBV28	.	TRBJ2-7	.	CASSLSLLREEQYF	TGTGCCAGCAGTTTATCACTGCTGCGTGAGGAGCAGTACTTC
TRBV2	TRBD1	TRBJ1-2	few	CASEDRGYGYTF	TGTGCCAGCGAGGACAGGGGCTATGGCTACACCTTC
TRBV3-1/TRBV3-2	.	TRBJ2-5	.	CASRGLEAQYF	TGTGCCAGCCGAGGTCTAGAGGCCCAGTACTTC
TRBV7-2	.	TRBJ2-7	.	CASSFPGHEQYF	TGTGCCAGCAGCTTCCCAGGCCACGAGCAGTACTTC
TRBV6-6	TRBD1	TRBJ1-6	.	CASSYTTGVFNSPLHF	TGTGCCAGCAGTTACACGACAGGGGTTTTTAATTCACCCCTCCACTTT
TRBV5-1	TRBD2	TRBJ2-7	.	CASSSISGSAYEQYF	TGCGCCAGCAGCTCGATTAGCGGGAGTGCCTACGAGCAGTACTTC
TRBV11-3	TRBD1	TRBJ2-2	many	CASSSRQGRAGELFF	TGTGCCAGCAGCTCCCGACAGGGACGAGCCGGGGAGCTGTTTTTT
TRBV2	.	TRBJ1-5	.	CASRQGESNQPQHF	TGTGCCAGCAGGCAAGGGGAAAGCAATCAGCCCCAGCATTTT
TRBV25-1	.	TRBJ1-1	.	CASRAGGGFEAFF	TGTGCCAGCAGGGCGGGGGGCGGCTTTGAAGCTTTCTTT
TRBV6-5	TRBD1	TRBJ2-3	.	CASRTGQGTDTQYF	TGTGCCAGCAGGACCGGACAGGGCACAGATACGCAGTATTTT
TRBV7-9	.	TRBJ1-2	.	CASSLARGPTGYTF	TGTGCCAGCAGCTTAGCGCGGGGGCCAACAGGGTACACCTTC
TRBV27	.	TRBJ2-2	.	CASSLQGWGELFF	TGTGCCAGCAGTCTACAGGGATGGGGGGAGCTGTTTTTT
TRBV28	.	TRBJ2-3	.	CASSVRSRGTDTQYF	TGTGCCAGCAGCGTACGGAGCAGGGGCACAGATACGCAGTATTTT
TRBV29-1	.	TRBJ1-4	few	CSAGSATNEKLFF	TGCAGCGCCGGCAGCGCAACTAATGAAAAACTGTTTTTT
TRBV30	.	TRBJ1-5	.	CAWSSRGGNQPQHF	TGTGCCTGGAGCTCCAGGGGTGGCAATCAGCCCCAGCATTTT
TRBV5-1	.	TRBJ2-5	.	CASSPGPRSRETQYF	TGCGCCAGCAGCCCAGGGCCAAGGAGTAGGGAGACCCAGTACTTC
TRBV10-2	.	TRBJ1-1	.	CASSERGNTEAFF	TGCGCCAGCAGTGAGAGGGGGAACACTGAAGCTTTCTTT